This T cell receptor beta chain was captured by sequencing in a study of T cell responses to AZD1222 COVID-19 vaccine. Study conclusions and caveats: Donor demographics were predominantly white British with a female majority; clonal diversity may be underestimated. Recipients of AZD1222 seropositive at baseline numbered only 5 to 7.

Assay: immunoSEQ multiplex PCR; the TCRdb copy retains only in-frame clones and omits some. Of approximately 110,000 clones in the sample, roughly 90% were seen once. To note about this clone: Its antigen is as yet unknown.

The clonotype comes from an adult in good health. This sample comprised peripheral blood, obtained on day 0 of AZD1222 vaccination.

For the CDR3, the DNA is TGTGCCATCAGTGATGCAGGGTCGAACACTGAAGCTTTCTTT. This codes for CAISDAGSNTEAFF. V gene TRBV10-3 combines with J gene TRBJ1-1; D is possibly TRBD1 (5 bases). Trimming left V 3 bases short and J 1 base short, with 9 bases between. The CDR3 sequence is 14 residues long. Germline CDR1 ENHRY, CDR2 SYGVKD.